This TCR beta chain is from a study of T cells after posttransplantation cyclophosphamide. The CDR3 loop spans 18 amino acids. This clone was seen many times. TCRdb's copy holds only in-frame clones and misses some; the assay was immunoSEQ multiplex PCR. Found here are approximately 24,000 clones, no singletons; the ten largest cover approximately 1.5%. Peripheral blood was collected from the related graft donor on the marrow donation day. The sequence was obtained from a man aged 50-60 years in good health, CMV-negative, and a related stem cell transplant donor. The V gene is TRBV21-1, the J gene TRBJ2-5; the D call in the table, TRBD2, was not verified against the DNA. TRBV21-1 is marked as a pseudogene. Material for sequencing was PBMCs. CDR3 loop: CASTLNWEGLKGPWAQYF. CDR3 bases: TGTGCCAGCACCCTTAACTGGGAGGGACTAAAGGGCCCTTGGGCCCAGTACTTC.